This T cell receptor (beta chain) stems from a study of T cells in Graves' hyperthyroidism and ophthalmopathy. Germline assignment: CDR1 KGHDR and CDR2 SFDVKD. The CDR3 extends over 15 amino acids. Trimming removed 4 bases at V and 6 bases at J, with 15 bases between. The CDR3 regions of TCR beta were amplified from RNA transcripts. During a first-round RT-PCR of the TCR CDR3, the HTBI primer set was used. MiXCR, applied by TCRdb to the multiplex PCR reads, yields one record per CDR3 protein. The table lists about 340,000 distinct CDR3 sequences, around 20% of them singletons. The gene calls are TRBV24-1 and TRBJ1-5; possibly TRBD1 for D (5 bases). The sequenced material came from blood. The sequence was collected from a woman between 50 and 59 years old with Graves' hyperthyroidism. The CDR3, as DNA: TGTGCCACCAGTGAAGCGGCAGGGAGTTCTCAGCCCCAGCATTTT. Translation gives CATSEAAGSSQPQHF.